One and the same sample provided the 18 T cell receptor beta chains below, sequenced in a study of blood T cells in healthy people across ages. Sample-barcoded 5' priming and a J-beta primer mix drove a second PCR of roughly 6 to 12 cycles. From the 5' RACE reads, TCRdb called clonotypes with MiXCR, one entry per CDR3 protein. In the table there are about 1.4 million distinct CDR3 sequences, almost 60% of which are singletons. What was sequenced was blood. Source of these receptors: a man aged 18-30 years in good health.

The chain links TRBV24-1 to TRBJ2-1; 8 bases map to TRBD1. The CDR3 extends over 16 amino acids. Trimming at V came to 4 bases and at J to 4 bases, leaving 8 bases not matched to a gene. Germline assignment: CDR1 KGHDR and CDR2 SFDVKD. The CDR3 DNA is TGTGCCACCAGTGACCCGGACAGGGAGCCGTACAATGAGCAGTTCTTC. As protein: CATSDPDREPYNEQFF.

The rearrangement uses TRBV6-1 and TRBJ2-5, with 8 bases matching TRBD1. The J call may not be correct, given that the DNA end is closer to TRBJ2-7. The CDR3 consists of 14 residues. Germline assignment: CDR1 MNHNS and CDR2 SASEGT. The CDR3, as DNA: TGTGCCAGCAGTGAAAGGACAGGGCCCAACGAGCAGTACTTC. This sequence encodes CASSERTGPNEQYF.

This clonotype was recorded only once. The chain links TRBV9 to TRBJ1-2; 12 positions match TRBD1. Germline V CDR1 and CDR2: SGDLS, YYNGEE. With V trimmed by 4 bases and J by 7 bases, 8 bases remained unmatched. The CDR3 extends over 15 amino acids. The CDR3 loop reads CASSYSGTGGVGYTF. The CDR3 region has the DNA TGTGCCAGCAGCTATTCCGGGACAGGGGGCGTTGGCTACACCTTC.

The chain is built from TRBV12-3 or TRBV12-4 and TRBJ1-2, with 9 bases fitting TRBD1. This CDR3 contains 14 residues. V lost 6 bases and J lost 4; bases outside the gene matches: 6. DNA for the CDR3: TGTGCCAGCAGGACAGGGGGAGCCCTCTATGGCTACACCTTC. Its translation: CASRTGGALYGYTF.

In this sample, this clonotype turned up many times. The J gene is TRBJ2-7, the V gene TRBV11-2, with D possibly TRBD1 on 5 matching bases. V lost 6 bases and J lost 1, with 10 bases in between. The germline gives CDR1 SGHAT, CDR2 FQNNGV. The CDR3 consists of 13 residues. The CDR3 is CASRADSSYEQYF. CDR3 nucleotides: TGTGCCAGCAGGGCTGACAGTTCCTACGAGCAGTACTTC.

The chain recombines TRBV29-1 with TRBJ1-4; unclear D gene. The germline gives CDR1 SQVTM, CDR2 ANQGSEA. This CDR3 is built from 11 residues. The ends were cut back, 4 bases at V and 4 bases at J, with 4 bases in the middle. CDR3 in DNA: TGCAGCGTTGGGCTTAATGAAAAACTGTTTTTT. It is translated as CSVGLNEKLFF.

The rearrangement uses TRBV15 and TRBJ1-1; 7 bases agree with TRBD1. This CDR3 is built from 16 residues. The junction had 8 bases not matched to a gene; V was cut back by 3 bases and J by 1 base. Germline-derived CDR1 and CDR2 are LNHNV and YYDKDF (reference sequence). CDR3 region: CATSRVGDRSNTEAFF. DNA of the CDR3: TGTGCCACCAGCAGGGTAGGGGACAGATCGAACACTGAAGCTTTCTTT.

The chain has TRBV30 and TRBJ2-7; D tentatively reads TRBD1 or TRBD2 (5 bases each). The germline V gene encodes CDR1 GTSNPN and CDR2 SVGIG (reference sequence). This CDR3 has 13 residues. V was clipped by 2 bases and J by 6 bases, with 14 bases between them. This CDR3 reads CAWSWGSGGEQYF. CDR3 bases: TGTGCCTGGAGTTGGGGCAGCGGTGGCGAGCAGTACTTC.

The chain is built from TRBV7-8 and TRBJ1-6, with 8 bases that match TRBD1. CDR1 is SGHVS and CDR2 is FQNEAQ in the germline V gene. V gave up 5 bases and J gave up 2 bases; unmatched junction bases: 8. This CDR3 spans 17 amino acids. The chain's CDR3 is CASSTLGQGAYNSPLHF. CDR3 in DNA: TGTGCCAGCAGCACCCTCGGACAGGGCGCCTATAATTCACCCCTCCACTTT.

This clonotype occurred a few times. The V call is TRBV4-1, the J call TRBJ2-5, with 7 bases that match TRBD1. The CDR3 is 14 amino acids. V gave up 3 bases and J gave up 11 bases; unmatched junction bases: 12. Per germline, CDR1 MGHRA and CDR2 YSYEKL. DNA of the CDR3: TGCGCCAGCAGCCATCCCGGGACAGCCCTGGTGCAGTACTTC. Its translation is CASSHPGTALVQYF.

The chain employs TRBV5-1 and TRBJ1-1, with D uncertain. The CDR3 extends over 14 amino acids. Trimming took 1 base from V and 5 from J, leaving 12 bases between them. Germline values: CDR1 SGHRS, CDR2 YFSETQ. CDR3 nucleotide sequence: TGCGCCAGCAGCTTGACTTACGACGGGACTGAAGCTTTCTTT. The encoded protein is CASSLTYDGTEAFF. Complete variable domain (other parts from reference TRBV5-1 and TRBJ1-1): KAGVTQTPRYLIKTRGQQVTLSCSPISGHRSVSWYQQTPGQGLQFLFEYFSETQRNKGNFPGRFSGRQFSNSRSEMNVSTLELGDSALYLCASSLTYDGTEAFFGQGTRLTVV.

This clonotype showed up just a few times. The rearrangement uses TRBV5-4 and TRBJ2-1, with no clear D. This CDR3 is built from 12 residues. V was shortened by 2 bases and J by 8 bases, with 8 bases between the two germline ends. The germline gives CDR1 SGHNT, CDR2 YYREEE (reference sequence). The CDR3, as DNA: TGTGCCAGCAGCTTACTTCGCTATGAGCAGTTCTTC. Translated: CASSLLRYEQFF.

This clonotype was counted a single time. The V call is TRBV20-1, the J call TRBJ2-5; D unclear. Per germline, CDR1 DFQATT and CDR2 SNEGSKA (reference sequence). The germline V and J ends were trimmed by 2 bases and 5 bases, with 6 bases remaining between them. This CDR3 region has 11 residues. The CDR3 sequence is CSARITETQYF. CDR3 DNA: TGCAGTGCTAGAATTACGGAGACCCAGTACTTC.

In DNA, the CDR3 is TGCGCCAGCAGCTTAGGGGTGATCCAGTTCTTC. Translated, it gives CASSLGVIQFF. V gene TRBV5-1 combines with J gene TRBJ2-1; D may be TRBD1 (5 bases). Trimming took off 2 bases at V and 13 bases at J, with 10 bases between the two ends. The germline CDR1 and CDR2 sequences are SGHRS and YFSETQ. The CDR3 runs to 11 residues.

The chain couples TRBV7-9 to TRBJ2-1; D is ambiguous. The V gene lost 6 bases and the J gene lost 10 bases, with 10 bases spanning the gap. This CDR3 comprises 11 residues. Germline-derived CDR1 and CDR2 are SEHNR and FQNEAQ (reference sequence). The DNA for the CDR3 is TGTGCCAGCAGGGTGACTGGAGAGCAGTTCTTC. It codes for CASRVTGEQFF.

This clonotype was counted a few times. The V call is TRBV25-1, the J call TRBJ2-3; TRBD2 matches 7 bases. The CDR3 covers 14 residues. V was pared by 5 bases and J by 8 bases, with 10 bases of the junction left unmatched. Looked up from germline, CDR1 is MGHDK and CDR2 is SYGVNS. As DNA, the CDR3 is TGTGCCAGCAGTCCTAGCGGAAGTTACTTTACGCAGTATTTT. Translated, it gives CASSPSGSYFTQYF.

This clonotype appeared a single time. This chain uses TRBV28 with TRBJ2-2, with a possible D match to TRBD2 (5 bases). The V end was cut by 8 bases, the J end by 4 bases, with 14 bases between. The CDR3 loop spans 14 amino acids. Per germline, CDR1 MDHEN and CDR2 SYDVKM. In DNA form, the CDR3 reads TGTGCCAGCCGAAACAGAGGAGGCACCGGGGAGCTGTTTTTT. Its protein product is CASRNRGGTGELFF.

This rearrangement joins TRBV12-3 or TRBV12-4 to TRBJ1-1; no reliable D call. V was cut by 6 bases and J by 4 bases, with 12 bases left in between. The CDR3 runs 13 residues. The CDR3 region is CASSHTTATEAFF. As DNA, the CDR3 is TGTGCCAGCAGCCATACAACCGCCACTGAAGCTTTCTTT.